Included here is one T cell receptor beta chain sequence, with context. The CDR3 consists of 15 residues. Germline CDR1 and CDR2: SQVTM and ANQGSEA. J lost 6 bases, V lost 2 bases, and 8 bases had no gene match. Combining a sample-barcoded 5' primer with a J-beta primer mix, a second PCR ran for roughly 6 to 12 cycles. All samples yielded 3 million or more CDR3-containing paired-end reads. TCRdb re-called the 5' RACE reads through MiXCR, storing one row per CDR3 protein. The sample has about 780,000 distinct CDR3 sequences, roughly 46% seen once. PBMCs, at least 6.5 million per sample, were isolated. A minimum of 5 micrograms of total RNA was extracted per sample. The data stem from a study of blood T cells in healthy people across ages.

The receptor's source is an older man in good health. The V gene is TRBV29-1, the J gene TRBJ2-1; 9 nucleotides align to TRBD2. The sample taken for sequencing was blood. The CDR3 DNA reads TGCAGCGTTGAATCGCTTGCGGGAGGGATCAATGAGCAGTTCTTC. Its protein is CSVESLAGGINEQFF.